These 31 T cell receptor beta chains came from one sample sequenced in a study of T cell clonality in common variable immunodeficiency. Generated by immunoSEQ multiplex PCR, the TCRdb table keeps only in-frame clones and is missing some. Recorded here are 40,000 to 65,000 clones, none singletons. The sample was peripheral blood mononuclear cells. All receptors come from a person aged 18 to 69 in good health.

This clone was detected ten times or more. Read coverage stops 3 residues before the CDR3 terminus; the germline J gene supplies the remainder. The chain recombines TRBV6-2 or TRBV6-3 with TRBJ2-3, with 15 positions matching TRBD2. The germline gives CDR1 MNHEY, CDR2 SVGEGT. The CDR3 has 15 amino acids. V gave up 4 bases and J gave up 4 bases; unmatched junction bases: 0. The CDR3 loop is CASSWTSGGADTQYF. The part of the CDR3 DNA that was read is TGTGCCAGCAGTTGGACTAGCGGGGGGGCAGATACG.

This clone was seen repeatedly, ten times or more. Read sequence stops 3 residues before the CDR3 end, and the germline J gene provides the missing end. V and J are TRBV6-1 and TRBJ2-1; 14 bases are shared with TRBD2. CDR1 and CDR2 (germline): MNHNS, SASEGT. The V segment lost 4 bases and the J segment 7 bases; nucleotides outside the gene matches: 3. This CDR3 has 15 amino acids. The CDR3 sequence: CASSVGLAGENEQFF. Incomplete CDR3 DNA: TGTGCCAGCAGTGTGGGACTAGCGGGAGAGAATGAG.

This clone was detected ten times or more. At one boundary the junction diverges from the germline segment, which might be a read error. The read gets to within 3 residues of the CDR3 end, and the germline J gene fills in the rest. The genes are TRBV4-2 and TRBJ1-1; D is undetermined. The length of the CDR3 is 14 residues. The germline gives CDR1 LGHNA, CDR2 YNFKEQ. CDR3 residues: CASSQDPQNTEAFF. The covered CDR3 bases are TGCGCCAGCAGCCAAGATCCACAGAACACTGAA.

Many counts were recorded for this clone. The read ends 3 residues early relative to the CDR3; the germline J gene fills the gap. This chain uses TRBV5-4 with TRBJ2-1; 8 bases are a match to TRBD1. The germline V gene encodes CDR1 SGHNT and CDR2 YYREEE (reference sequence). This CDR3 comprises 14 residues. V shed 4 bases and J 7 bases; nucleotides not matched to a gene: 7. Incomplete CDR3 DNA: TGTGCCAGCAGCAGGGGACAGGAGGGGAATGAG. This sequence encodes CASSRGQEGNE. The whole CDR3 protein is CASSRGQEGNEQFF.

This clone was counted many times. The missing CDR3 end, 3 residues past where the read stops, is filled in from the germline J gene. The rearrangement links TRBV18 to TRBJ1-2; no clear D gene. The CDR3 has 16 amino acids. Trimming took off 0 bases at V and 1 base at J, with 12 bases between the two ends. Germline assignment: CDR1 KGHSH and CDR2 LQKENI. The CDR3 reads CASSPPIIQINYGYTF. The sequenced part of the CDR3 DNA is TGTGCCAGCTCACCACCGATTATACAGATTAACTATGGC.

A few counts support this clone. Coverage ceases 3 residues before the CDR3 finishes, and the germline J gene fills in the end. This chain uses TRBV7-6 with TRBJ1-1, with D uncertain. The CDR3 extends over 15 amino acids. CDR1 is SGHVS and CDR2 is FNYEAQ in the germline V gene. Deletions cut 5 bases from V and 5 bases from J, with 18 bases between. CDR3 sequence reads: CASSLRRVGGTEAFF. The sequenced CDR3 bases are TGTGCCAGCAGCCTACGGAGGGTTGGAGGAACTGAA.

In its sample, this clone was seen a few times. The read terminates 3 residues before the CDR3 end, so the remaining end is supplied by the germline J gene. The chain has TRBV7-8 and TRBJ2-5; 8 bases align to TRBD2. From germline, CDR1 is SGHVS and CDR2 FQNEAQ. V lost 4 bases, J lost 5 bases, and 15 bases stayed unmatched. This CDR3 comprises 17 residues. CDR3 protein: CASSSLDLGLVRETQYF. CDR3 DNA, as far as it was read: TGTGCCAGCAGCTCCTTAGACCTGGGACTAGTCAGGGAGACC.

CDR3 amino acids: CASSLRGRNYGQYF. Partial CDR3 DNA: TGTGCCAGTAGCCTCAGGGGGCGAAACTATGGT. The rearrangement joins TRBV19 to TRBJ2-4, with 8 bases matching TRBD1. The read ends 3 residues before the CDR3 terminus; that terminus is restored from the germline J gene. Germline V CDR1 and CDR2: LNHDA, SQIVND (reference sequence). The CDR3 runs to 14 residues. Supplemented by reference TRBV19 and TRBJ2-4, the full variable domain reads DGGITQSPKYLFRKEGQNVTLSCEQNLNHDAMYWYRQDPGQGLRLIYYSQIVNDFQKGDIAEGYSVSREKKESFPLTVTSAQKNPTAFYLCASSLRGRNYGQYFGAGTRLSVL.

This clone was detected many times. The read halts 3 residues ahead of the CDR3 end, with the missing end drawn from the germline J gene. The rearrangement links TRBV6-2 or TRBV6-3 to TRBJ1-4; 8 bases align to TRBD1. CDR3 length equals 13 residues. From germline, CDR1 is MNHEY and CDR2 SVGEGT. The covered CDR3 bases are TGTGCCAGCAGGGACAGGGCTTATTCACCA. Its protein product is CASRDRAYSP. The full CDR3 sequence reads CASRDRAYSPLFF.

This clone occurred many times. The read finishes 3 residues shy of the CDR3 end, and the germline J gene is used to complete it. The rearrangement links TRBV5-6 to TRBJ1-2; D is undetermined. Trimming left V 5 bases short and J 4 bases short, with 12 bases between. The germline gives CDR1 SGHDT, CDR2 YYEEEE. This CDR3 spans 13 amino acids. The CDR3 DNA, read in part, is TGTGCCAGCAGACCTAGGCTAGGCTATGGC. Protein sequence: CASRPRLGYG. The full CDR3 protein reads CASRPRLGYGYTF.

There are many counts of this clone. The observed sequence ends 3 residues before the CDR3 terminus, with the missing tail filled in from the germline J gene. The chain combines TRBV15 with TRBJ2-7; the match to TRBD1 covers 11 bases. CDR3 length equals 14 residues. The junction had 5 bases not matched to a gene; V was cut back by 5 bases and J by 5 bases. Germline V CDR1 and CDR2: LNHNV, YYDKDF (reference sequence). The sequenced CDR3 bases are TGTGCCACCAGCGTCGGGACAGGGGGTAACGAG. Translation: CATSVGTGGNE. The whole CDR3 region reads CATSVGTGGNEQYF.

This clone came up many times. Sequencing ends 3 residues short of the CDR3 end; the germline J gene provides the rest. The J gene is TRBJ2-2, the V gene TRBV5-4, with D possibly being TRBD1 (5 bases). This CDR3 comprises 14 residues. Germline V lookup: CDR1 SGHNT, CDR2 YYREEE (reference sequence). CDR3 DNA (partial): TGTGCCAGCAGCCTTTCGGCTGGGGCCAACGTG. Residues: CASSLSAGANV. The full CDR3 reads CASSLSAGANVLFF.

This clone has just a few counts. Coverage ceases 3 residues before the CDR3 finishes, and the germline J gene fills in the end. The chain joins TRBV6-2 or TRBV6-3 to TRBJ2-2; D call uncertain. The CDR3 has 15 residues. CDR1 and CDR2 (germline): MNHEY, SVGEGT. V was shortened by 0 bases and J by 3 bases, with 8 bases between the two germline ends. The CDR3: CASSYSAAHTGELFF. The DNA read from the CDR3 is TGTGCCAGCAGTTACTCTGCGGCCCACACCGGGGAG.

This clone was recorded many times. From the germline J gene comes the end of the CDR3, since the read stops 3 residues before it. V gene TRBV5-1 combines with J gene TRBJ1-1, with TRBD1 as a possible D gene (6 bases). The CDR3 consists of 14 residues. V lost 4 bases and J 3 bases, leaving 13 bases between the germline ends. CDR1 and CDR2 (germline): SGHRS, YFSETQ. The CDR3 reads CASSGGHEYTEAFF. The CDR3 DNA, read in part, is TGCGCCAGCAGCGGGGGACACGAATACACTGAA. The full variable domain, its missing parts supplied by reference TRBV5-1 and TRBJ1-1, is KAGVTQTPRYLIKTRGQQVTLSCSPISGHRSVSWYQQTPGQGLQFLFEYFSETQRNKGNFPGRFSGRQFSNSRSEMNVSTLELGDSALYLCASSGGHEYTEAFFGQGTRLTVV.

Ten or more counts support this clone. The read ends 3 residues before the CDR3 terminus; that terminus is restored from the germline J gene. The gene calls are TRBV18 and TRBJ2-1; a possible D gene is TRBD1 (5 bases). The CDR3 is 17 amino acids. V was cut by 2 bases and J by 2 bases, with 16 bases left in between. Germline values: CDR1 KGHSH, CDR2 LQKENI. The CDR3 DNA, read in part, is TGTGCCAGCTCACCAACCCAGACAGTTTTGCCCTACAATGAG. Its translation: CASSPTQTVLPYNE. The entire CDR3 protein is CASSPTQTVLPYNEQFF.

This clone has more than one count but fewer than ten. Read coverage stops 3 residues before the CDR3 terminus; the germline J gene supplies the remainder. The chain joins TRBV10-2 to TRBJ1-2; TRBD1 matches 8 bases. Trimming removed 6 bases from V and 7 bases from J; junction bases left unmatched: 13. The CDR3 is 15 residues long. The germline gives CDR1 WSHSY, CDR2 SAAADI. Partial CDR3 DNA: TGCGCCAGCAGAGGACAGGGCTTGGCTAAAGGTGGC. Residues: CASRGQGLAKGG. The full CDR3 reads CASRGQGLAKGGYTF.

This clone was recorded a few times. The CDR3 extends 3 residues past the end of the read, so its final part is completed from the germline J gene. V gene TRBV30 combines with J gene TRBJ1-2; possibly TRBD1 for D (6 bases). The length of the CDR3 is 11 residues. Looked up from germline, CDR1 is GTSNPN and CDR2 is SVGIG (reference sequence). The CDR3 loop reads CAWRRGTDYTF. The DNA read from the CDR3 is TGTGCCTGGAGAAGGGGGACCGAC. The entire variable domain, with the rest obtained from reference TRBV30 and TRBJ1-2, is as follows: SQTIHQWPATLVQPVGSPLSLECTVEGTSNPNLYWYRQAAGRGLQLLFYSVGIGQISSEVPQNLSASRPQDRQFILSSKKLLLSDSGFYLCAWRRGTDYTFGSGTRLTVV.

In this sample, this clone turned up a few times. The CDR3 is cut off 3 residues early in the read; its end comes from the germline J gene. The chain links TRBV6-1 to TRBJ1-4, with 8 bases matching TRBD1. Germline V gene sequence: CDR1 MNHNS, CDR2 SASEGT. The CDR3 is 11 amino acids. This chain's CDR3 is CASRGDRGLFF. CDR3 DNA (partial): TGTGCCAGCCGTGGCGACAGGGGA.

This clone came up a few times. The sequenced fragment ends 3 residues before the CDR3 boundary, so the rest is inferred from the germline J gene. The gene calls are TRBV2 and TRBJ2-3; D remains ambiguous. This CDR3 is 13 amino acids long. Germline-derived CDR1 and CDR2 are SNHLY and FYNNEI. CDR3 region: CASSEGSNQPQYF. The CDR3 bases that were read are TGTGCCAGCAGTGAGGGCAGCAATCAGCCG.

A few counts support this clone. The CDR3 bases that were read are TGTGCCAGCAGTAAAGACACAACTAATGAAAAG. Its translation is CASSKDTTNEK. The CDR3 as a whole reads CASSKDTTNEKLFF. The chain is built from TRBV6-1 and TRBJ2-2; D call uncertain. The CDR3 extends 3 residues past the end of the read, so its final part is completed from the germline J gene. Germline V CDR1 and CDR2: MNHNS, SASEGT. There are 14 residues in the CDR3.

This clone has a count of ten or more. With the read ending 3 residues before the CDR3 end, the germline J gene is used to fill in that end. The rearrangement uses TRBV18 and TRBJ2-7; 8 nucleotides line up with TRBD1. Germline assignment: CDR1 KGHSH and CDR2 LQKENI. Trimming at V came to 2 bases and at J to 0 bases, leaving 3 bases not matched to a gene. This CDR3 has 15 residues. CDR3 DNA (partial): TGTGCCAGCTCACCATGGGACAGGAGCTCCTACGAG. Protein product: CASSPWDRSSYE. The whole CDR3 protein is CASSPWDRSSYEQYF.

This clone was counted many times. The observed sequence ends 3 residues before the CDR3 terminus, with the missing tail filled in from the germline J gene. The chain recombines TRBV19 with TRBJ1-2, with 8 nucleotides matching TRBD1. From germline, CDR1 is LNHDA and CDR2 SQIVND (reference sequence). Losses at the gene ends were 2 bases for V and 3 bases for J; bases not matched to a gene: 14. This CDR3 region has 18 residues. Incomplete CDR3 DNA: TGTGCCAGTAGTATATCACCCAGGGGGCTCACCGAGGACTATGGC. Translated: CASSISPRGLTEDYG. The whole CDR3 protein reads CASSISPRGLTEDYGYTF.

This clone turned up a few times. CDR3 DNA (partial): TGTGCCAGCTCACCTCAACAGGGACACACC. Its translation: CASSPQQGHT. The CDR3 in its entirety is CASSPQQGHTIYF. V is TRBV18 and J is TRBJ1-3, with D perhaps matching TRBD1 (6 bases). The observed sequence ends 3 residues before the CDR3 terminus, with the missing tail filled in from the germline J gene. V lost 3 bases to trimming and J lost 8 bases, with 11 bases between them. The CDR3 contains 13 residues. From germline, CDR1 is KGHSH and CDR2 LQKENI.

This clone was detected ten times or more. The CDR3 extends 3 residues past the end of the read, so its final part is completed from the germline J gene. The chain couples TRBV20-1 to TRBJ1-2, with D possibly TRBD1 on 6 matching bases. Germline V CDR1 and CDR2: DFQATT, SNEGSKA (reference sequence). This CDR3 is 13 amino acids long. Partial CDR3 DNA: TGCAGTGCTAGAGATTCGGGGGGGGCAGGC. This translates into CSARDSGGAG. From start to end, the CDR3 is CSARDSGGAGYTF.

This clone was seen repeatedly, ten times or more. The CDR3 end falls 3 residues outside the read, so it is completed with the germline J gene. V is TRBV10-3 and J is TRBJ2-1; the match to TRBD1 covers 8 bases. The CDR3 is made up of 13 amino acids. The junction had 7 bases not matched to a gene; V was cut back by 6 bases and J by 9 bases. Germline V gene data show CDR1 as ENHRY and CDR2 as SYGVKD. The CDR3 sequence is CAIRSRTGSEQFF. The DNA read from the CDR3 is TGTGCCATCAGAAGTAGGACAGGGAGTGAG.

This clone came up many times. The missing CDR3 end, 3 residues past where the read stops, is filled in from the germline J gene. The gene calls are TRBV29-1 and TRBJ1-1; 7 nucleotides agree with TRBD1. CDR3 length: 14 residues. Unmatched junction bases numbered 11, after V lost 7 bases and J lost 3 bases. The germline gives CDR1 SQVTM, CDR2 ANQGSEA. CDR3 DNA (partial): TGCAGCGCCCGGACAGGAGGAAGGGACACTGAA. Protein sequence: CSARTGGRDTE. In full, the CDR3 is CSARTGGRDTEAFF.

This clone was recorded at least ten times. The CDR3 extends 3 residues past the end of the read, so its final part is completed from the germline J gene. The chain joins TRBV7-2 to TRBJ2-3; no clear D. The CDR3 is made up of 14 amino acids. Trimming took 1 base from V and 6 from J, leaving 11 bases between them. Per the germline V gene, CDR1 is SGHTA and CDR2 is FQGNSA. The sequenced part of the CDR3 DNA is TGTGCCAGCAGCTTAGTTAGCCTGGCGGATACG. Its protein product is CASSLVSLADT. From start to end, the CDR3 is CASSLVSLADTQYF.

This clone was picked up many times. The CDR3 extends 3 residues past the end of the read, so its final part is completed from the germline J gene. The V and J genes are TRBV2 and TRBJ2-6, with D possibly matching TRBD1 (6 bases). CDR1 and CDR2 (germline): SNHLY, FYNNEI. Trimming took off 6 bases at V and 0 bases at J, with 18 bases between the two ends. The CDR3 has 18 amino acids. CDR3 DNA (partial): TGTGCCAGCAGACCCCAGGGGTGGCGGTTCTCTGGGGCCAACGTC. Its protein is CASRPQGWRFSGANV. The whole CDR3 region reads CASRPQGWRFSGANVLTF. Full variable domain (rest looked up from reference TRBV2 and TRBJ2-6): EPEVTQTPSHQVTQMGQEVILRCVPISNHLYFYWYRQILGQKVEFLVSFYNNEISEKSEIFDDQFSVERPDGSNFTLKIRSTKLEDSAMYFCASRPQGWRFSGANVLTFGAGSRLTVL.

By sample fraction, this clone is medium-sized. CDR3: CASTIAGEYGEQYF. The sequenced part of the CDR3 DNA is TGTGCCAGCACAATAGCGGGAGAGTATGGCGAG. The chain joins TRBV6-2 or TRBV6-3 to TRBJ2-7; 9 nucleotides agree with TRBD2. The CDR3 is cut off 3 residues early in the read; its end comes from the germline J gene. V lost 7 bases, J lost 6 bases, and 10 bases stayed unmatched. CDR1 is MNHEY, CDR2 SVGEGT, per germline. This CDR3 has 14 amino acids.

This clone turned up a few times. The CDR3 is cut off 3 residues early in the read; its end comes from the germline J gene. The chain has TRBV7-2 and TRBJ1-2; D unclear. The CDR3 runs to 15 residues. CDR1 and CDR2 (germline): SGHTA, FQGNSA. Partial CDR3 DNA: TGTGCCAGCAGCACTAGCGGGCTTAGCACAGATACC. Translated, it gives CASSTSGLSTDT. The complete CDR3 protein is CASSTSGLSTDTYTF.

This clone was found many times. CDR3 amino acids: CASSGRGNEKLFF. CDR3 bases read: TGTGCCAGCAGCGGCAGGGGTAATGAAAAG. The gene calls are TRBV5-6 and TRBJ2-2; tentatively, D is TRBD1 (6 bases). The read ends 3 residues shy of where the CDR3 ends; the end is completed using the germline J gene. The germline CDR1 and CDR2 sequences are SGHDT and YYEEEE. This CDR3 is built from 13 residues. The variable domain in full, with the rest retrieved from reference TRBV5-6 and TRBJ2-2, is DAGVTQSPTHLIKTRGQQVTLRCSPKSGHDTVSWYQQALGQGPQFIFQYYEEEERQRGNFPDRFSGHQFPNYSSELNVNALLLGDSALYLCASSGRGNEKLFFGEGSRLTVL.